The rows below give T cell receptor beta chains drawn from one sample of a study of blood T cell repertoires in COVID-19. Using immunoSEQ multiplex PCR, the repertoire was profiled, and TCRdb retains in-frame clones only, with some absent. The sample records about 170,000 clones, 84% being singletons. Source material: peripheral blood. The receptor set was obtained from a man aged 40-55 years who had recovered from COVID-19. CDR3s include the opening cysteine and the closing phenylalanine or tryptophan. Clone size appears in some rows only: once, few, many, or a class for an expanded clone.

CDR3	V	size	J
CSARPFTEAFF	TRBV20-1	.	TRBJ1-1
CASSPDSSEDSPLHF	TRBV4-2	.	TRBJ1-6
CASSQPTGYSGNTIYF	TRBV4-1	.	TRBJ1-3
CASSQEGYATQYF	TRBV4-1	.	TRBJ2-3
CASSLEVHRPYEQYF	TRBV11-2	.	TRBJ2-7
CASSLTSTGSKNIQYF	TRBV28	.	TRBJ2-4
CASSLDYYEQYF	TRBV7-9	.	TRBJ2-7
CASRHSGGAFYEQYF	TRBV7-9	.	TRBJ2-7
CASSPSPGYEQYF	TRBV19	few	TRBJ2-7
CAWSAMAGVRNEQYF	TRBV30	.	TRBJ2-7
CASRNEGEQFF	TRBV6-6	.	TRBJ2-1
CASSPVPQGSNQPQHF	TRBV2	.	TRBJ1-5
CASSPSGNTDTQYF	TRBV5-4	.	TRBJ2-3
CASSRPGTLSYEQYF	TRBV6-2/TRBV6-3	.	TRBJ2-7